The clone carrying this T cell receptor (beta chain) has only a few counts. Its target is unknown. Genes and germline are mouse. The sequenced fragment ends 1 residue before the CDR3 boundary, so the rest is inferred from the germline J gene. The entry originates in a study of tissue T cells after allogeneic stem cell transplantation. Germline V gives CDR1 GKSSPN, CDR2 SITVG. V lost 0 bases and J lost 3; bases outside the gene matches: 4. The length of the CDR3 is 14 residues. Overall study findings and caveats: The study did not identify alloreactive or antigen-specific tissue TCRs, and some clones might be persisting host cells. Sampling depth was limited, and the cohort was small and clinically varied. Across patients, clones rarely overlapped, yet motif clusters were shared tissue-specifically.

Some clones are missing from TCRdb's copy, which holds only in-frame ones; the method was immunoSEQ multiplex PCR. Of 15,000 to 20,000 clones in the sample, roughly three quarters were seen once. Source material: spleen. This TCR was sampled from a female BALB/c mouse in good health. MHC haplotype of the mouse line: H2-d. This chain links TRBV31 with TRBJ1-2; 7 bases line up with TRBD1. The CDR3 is CAWSLQGSYSDYTF. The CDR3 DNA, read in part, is TGTGCCTGGAGTCTACAGGGGTCGTACTCCGACTACACC.